This is a list of T cell receptor beta chains from one sample in a study of a mutant IDH1 vaccine in newly diagnosed glioma. Which antigens these TCRs recognize remains unknown. The protocol was immunoSEQ multiplex PCR, while the TCRdb copy is restricted to in-frame clones and leaves out a portion. This sample has around 32,000 clones; around 84% occur once, and the top ten carry about 7%. The specimen comprised PBMCs, sampled from a glioma patient whose treatment included an IDH1 peptide vaccine. These receptor sequences come from a woman aged 18-29 years with glioma. CDR3s include the opening cysteine and the closing phenylalanine or tryptophan. A D gene is named only where the DNA matches it firmly. Rows may omit the clone size; those that give it use once, few, many or a size class.

d_gene: -
v_gene: TRBV19
j_gene: TRBJ1-1
abundance: -
CDR3aa: CASSLAENTEAFF
CDR3nt: TGTGCCAGTAGTCTCGCGGAGAACACTGAAGCTTTCTTT

d_gene: TRBD1
v_gene: TRBV27
j_gene: TRBJ1-2
abundance: -
CDR3aa: CASREGARGYTF
CDR3nt: TGTGCCAGCAGGGAGGGGGCGAGAGGCTACACCTTC

d_gene: -
v_gene: TRBV11-2
j_gene: TRBJ2-6
abundance: -
CDR3aa: CASSSPRGANVLTF
CDR3nt: TGTGCCAGCAGCTCCCCTAGAGGGGCCAACGTCCTGACTTTC

d_gene: -
v_gene: TRBV19
j_gene: TRBJ1-2
abundance: -
CDR3aa: CASRGVGGPGYTF
CDR3nt: TGTGCCAGTAGGGGTGTGGGGGGCCCAGGCTACACCTTC

d_gene: -
v_gene: TRBV25-1
j_gene: TRBJ2-1
abundance: -
CDR3aa: CASSEGWNEQFF
CDR3nt: TGTGCCAGCAGTGAAGGCTGGAATGAGCAGTTCTTC

d_gene: -
v_gene: TRBV18
j_gene: TRBJ2-5
abundance: -
CDR3aa: CASSPGRETQYF
CDR3nt: TGTGCCAGCTCACCAGGGAGAGAGACCCAGTACTTC

d_gene: TRBD1
v_gene: TRBV19
j_gene: TRBJ1-2
abundance: -
CDR3aa: CASNERGLTFPGYTF
CDR3nt: TGTGCCAGTAATGAGAGGGGGCTCACCTTTCCTGGCTACACCTTC

d_gene: TRBD1
v_gene: TRBV19
j_gene: TRBJ2-4
abundance: -
CDR3aa: CASHGQGWDIQYF
CDR3nt: TGTGCCAGTCACGGACAGGGGTGGGACATTCAGTACTTC

d_gene: -
v_gene: TRBV6-1
j_gene: TRBJ1-1
abundance: once
CDR3aa: CASNYRRNTEAFF
CDR3nt: TGTGCCAGCAATTACAGGAGAAACACTGAAGCTTTCTTT

d_gene: TRBD1
v_gene: TRBV27
j_gene: TRBJ1-2
abundance: -
CDR3aa: CASRQSRTGVIYGYTF
CDR3nt: TGTGCCAGCAGACAGAGCCGGACAGGGGTTATCTATGGCTACACCTTC

d_gene: -
v_gene: TRBV4-3
j_gene: TRBJ1-5
abundance: -
CDR3aa: CASSQGAGGNQPQHF
CDR3nt: TGCGCCAGCAGCCAAGGAGCAGGGGGCAATCAGCCCCAGCATTTT

d_gene: TRBD1
v_gene: TRBV10-3
j_gene: TRBJ1-6
abundance: -
CDR3aa: CAISDPQGGSPLHF
CDR3nt: TGTGCCATCAGTGACCCACAGGGGGGCTCACCCCTCCACTTT

d_gene: -
v_gene: TRBV28
j_gene: TRBJ1-1
abundance: once
CDR3aa: CASSPPWADTEAFF
CDR3nt: TGTGCCAGCAGTCCTCCTTGGGCCGACACTGAAGCTTTCTTT

d_gene: -
v_gene: TRBV30
j_gene: TRBJ2-6
abundance: -
CDR3aa: CAWSPLGSGANVLTF
CDR3nt: TGTGCCTGGAGTCCCCTGGGATCTGGGGCCAACGTCCTGACTTTC

d_gene: TRBD2
v_gene: TRBV11-3
j_gene: TRBJ2-1
abundance: -
CDR3aa: CASSSGLAAYNEQFF
CDR3nt: TGTGCCAGCAGCTCCGGACTAGCGGCGTACAATGAGCAGTTCTTC

d_gene: -
v_gene: TRBV7-7
j_gene: TRBJ2-6
abundance: -
CDR3aa: CASSSTSGANVLTF
CDR3nt: TGTGCTAGCAGCTCAACGTCTGGGGCCAACGTCCTGACTTTC

d_gene: -
v_gene: TRBV2
j_gene: TRBJ1-6
abundance: -
CDR3aa: CASKENPYNSPLHF
CDR3nt: TGTGCCAGCAAGGAGAACCCCTATAATTCACCCCTCCACTTT